Presented here are 28 T cell receptor beta chains from one specimen sequenced in a study of cytomegalovirus exposure and HLA in healthy donors. The PCR contained 60 Vbeta and 13 Jbeta primers. The assay was immunoSEQ multiplex PCR, and TCRdb's table has in-frame clones only and misses some. The sample includes about 140,000 clones, approximately 80% of them seen just once. Specimen: PBMCs. Source of these receptors: a woman between 35 and 50 years old in good health and CMV-seronegative.

The rearrangement links TRBV5-6 to TRBJ1-2, with 10 bases that match TRBD1. Germline CDR1 reads SGHDT; CDR2 reads YYEEEE. The CDR3 spans 14 residues. V was clipped by 0 bases and J by 7 bases; unmatched bases: 3. CDR3 loop: CASSLGQGAAGYTF. CDR3 sequence (DNA): TGTGCCAGCAGCTTGGGACAGGGGGCGGCTGGCTACACCTTC.

In this sample, this clone turned up once. This chain links TRBV28 with TRBJ2-5; 7 nucleotides match TRBD1. CDR1 is MDHEN, CDR2 SYDVKM, per germline. V shed 6 bases and J 14 bases; nucleotides not matched to a gene: 18. This CDR3 has 14 residues. The CDR3 sequence: CASSLPFTGAEEYF. CDR3 bases: TGTGCCAGCAGCCTTCCGTTTACAGGGGCCGAGGAATACTTC.

Of note for this clone: The sample contains more than one DNA sequence encoding this CDR3. J is TRBJ2-7 and V is TRBV6-1; no definite D call. Germline V gene sequence: CDR1 MNHNS, CDR2 SASEGT. Trimming removed 0 bases at V and 6 bases at J, with 9 bases between. The CDR3 loop spans 13 amino acids. The CDR3 region has the DNA TGTGCCAGCAGTGAAGCCCTAGTAGGCGAGCAGTACTTC. Amino acid sequence: CASSEALVGEQYF.

The chain is built from TRBV9 and TRBJ2-3; D perhaps matches TRBD2 (6 bases). The CDR3 loop spans 15 amino acids. Trimming shortened V by 3 bases and J by 1 base, and 12 bases separated the two germline ends. Germline V gene lookup returns CDR1 SGDLS and CDR2 YYNGEE. The CDR3 sequence is CASSAGDGRTDTQYF. The CDR3 region has the DNA TGTGCCAGCAGCGCGGGGGACGGCCGCACAGATACGCAGTATTTT.

V and J are TRBV15 and TRBJ1-1; D gene uncertain. This CDR3 spans 12 amino acids. Germline V gene sequence: CDR1 LNHNV, CDR2 YYDKDF (reference sequence). V lost 0 bases and J lost 7, with 6 bases in between. The CDR3 region has the DNA TGTGCCACCAGCAGAGATTCCCGTGAAGCTTTCTTT. Its translation: CATSRDSREAFF.

The chain links TRBV28 to TRBJ1-2; maybe TRBD1 (6 bases). Per germline, CDR1 MDHEN and CDR2 SYDVKM. The V and J ends lost 7 bases and 1 base respectively, with 16 bases between them. The CDR3 covers 15 residues. Here the CDR3 DNA reads TGTGCCAGCACATTAGGACAGATCGTTAACTATGGCTACACCTTC. It yields the protein CASTLGQIVNYGYTF.

The DNA of the CDR3 is TGTGCCAGCAGCTTAGGCGCTACCTCGGGCTACGAGCAGTACTTC. This codes for CASSLGATSGYEQYF. This chain joins TRBV7-2 and TRBJ2-7; D unclear. V lost 1 base, J lost 3 bases, and 13 bases lay in between. CDR3 length equals 15 residues. The germline V gene has CDR1 SGHTA and CDR2 FQGNSA. Supplemented by reference TRBV7-2 and TRBJ2-7, the full variable domain reads GAGVSQSPSNKVTEKGKDVELRCDPISGHTALYWYRQSLGQGLEFLIYFQGNSAPDKSGLPSDRFSAERTGGSVSTLTIQRTQQEDSAVYLCASSLGATSGYEQYFGPGTRLTVT.

The V gene is TRBV10-3, the J gene TRBJ1-4, with D unclear. V was trimmed by 3 bases and J by 8 bases, leaving 13 bases between them. The CDR3 has 14 amino acids. Per germline, CDR1 ENHRY and CDR2 SYGVKD. The chain's CDR3 is CAISDGDLGEKLFF. CDR3 nucleotides: TGTGCCATCAGTGACGGGGATCTTGGAGAAAAACTGTTTTTT.

CDR3 sequence reads: CASSVGGTGEQYF. DNA for the CDR3: TGTGCCAGCAGCGTAGGAGGGACTGGCGAGCAGTACTTC. The chain links TRBV9 to TRBJ2-7, with D possibly TRBD2 on 6 matching bases. The CDR3 has 13 amino acids. Trimming pared 0 bases from V and 6 bases from J, leaving 10 bases between. Germline CDR1 SGDLS, CDR2 YYNGEE.

This clone was detected a few times. V gene TRBV15 combines with J gene TRBJ2-5; D is unclear. Looked up from germline, CDR1 is LNHNV and CDR2 is YYDKDF (reference sequence). This CDR3 has 15 residues. Between the trimmed V and J ends, which lost 0 bases and 1 base, there was a span of 9 bases. The CDR3 DNA reads TGTGCCACCAGCAGAGATCGACCTAGCCAAGAGACCCAGTACTTC. Translation gives CATSRDRPSQETQYF.

The genes are TRBV10-3 and TRBJ2-7; 8 nucleotides align to TRBD2. The CDR3 runs to 11 residues. CDR1 is ENHRY, CDR2 SYGVKD, per germline. Losses at the gene ends were 10 bases for V and 6 bases for J; bases not matched to a gene: 5. The CDR3, as DNA: TGTGCCACCTCGGGAGGGACCGAGCAGTACTTC. It is translated as CATSGGTEQYF.

The chain joins TRBV5-6 to TRBJ2-3; the D gene is possibly TRBD2 (6 bases). The V end was cut by 2 bases, the J end by 2 bases, with 18 bases between. Germline values: CDR1 SGHDT, CDR2 YYEEEE. The CDR3 sequence is 17 residues long. The CDR3 region is CASSFRGSGTLTDTQYF. The CDR3 nucleotides read TGTGCCAGCAGCTTTCGAGGATCAGGGACTCTCACAGATACGCAGTATTTT.

V is TRBV7-6 and J is TRBJ1-4; TRBD1 matches 7 bases. The CDR3 runs to 14 residues. Germline V gene sequence: CDR1 SGHVS, CDR2 FNYEAQ. J lost 4 bases, V lost 5 bases, and 4 bases had no gene match. CDR3 DNA sequence: TGTGCCAGCAGCGCCCGGGACAGTAATGAAAAACTGTTTTTT. It encodes CASSARDSNEKLFF. The full variable domain, with the rest looked up from reference TRBV7-6 and TRBJ1-4, is GAGVSQSPRYKVTKRGQDVALRCDPISGHVSLYWYRQALGQGPEFLTYFNYEAQQDKSGLPNDRFSAERPEGSISTLTIQRTEQRDSAMYRCASSARDSNEKLFFGSGTQLSVL.

This chain joins TRBV28 and TRBJ1-3; tentative D call: TRBD1 (6 bases). Germline CDR1 is MDHEN and CDR2 is SYDVKM. Trimming removed 5 bases at V and 0 bases at J, with 11 bases between. This CDR3 region has 15 residues. The CDR3 protein is CASSPQGYSGNTIYF. The CDR3 DNA follows: TGTGCCAGCAGTCCACAGGGTTACTCTGGAAACACCATATATTTT. Drawing the rest from reference TRBV28 and TRBJ1-3, the complete variable domain is DVKVTQSSRYLVKRTGEKVFLECVQDMDHENMFWYRQDPGLGLRLIYFSYDVKMKEKGDIPEGYSVSREKKERFSLILESASTNQTSMYLCASSPQGYSGNTIYFGEGSWLTVV.

V is TRBV6-5 and J is TRBJ2-1, with a tentative D call TRBD2 (5 bases). The CDR3 is 15 amino acids. Trimming pared 5 bases from V and 0 bases from J, leaving 11 bases between. CDR1 is MNHEY and CDR2 is SVGAGI in the germline V gene. CDR3 nucleotide sequence: TGTGCCAGCAGTCCTAGCCGTAGCTCCTACAATGAGCAGTTCTTC. It yields the protein CASSPSRSSYNEQFF.

V gene TRBV30 combines with J gene TRBJ2-7, with 8 bases fitting TRBD2. Germline CDR1 and CDR2: GTSNPN and SVGIG (reference sequence). The ends lost 6 bases at V and 6 bases at J; junction bases unmatched: 10. The CDR3 totals 13 residues. The CDR3 region has the DNA TGTGCCTGCCATGTCGCGGGAGGAACCGAGCAGTACTTC. This gives the protein CACHVAGGTEQYF.

Turning to this clone: A read error is likely, as this CDR3 ends without the conserved phenylalanine or tryptophan. The chain employs TRBV7-8 and TRBJ2-7; D ambiguous. Looked up from germline, CDR1 is SGHVS and CDR2 is FQNEAQ. The V gene lost 2 bases and the J gene lost 3 bases, with 2 bases spanning the gap. There are 11 residues in the CDR3. The CDR3 nucleotides read TGTGCCAGCAGCTTAAACTACGAGCAGTACCTC. Amino acids: CASSLNYEQYL.

This chain joins TRBV4-1 and TRBJ2-3; a possible D gene is TRBD1 (6 bases). This CDR3 spans 16 amino acids. The germline V gene encodes CDR1 MGHRA and CDR2 YSYEKL. V was pared by 0 bases and J by 0 bases, with 10 bases between. As DNA, the CDR3 is TGCGCCAGCAGCCAAGATGGGACACCGAGCACAGATACGCAGTATTTT. It yields the protein CASSQDGTPSTDTQYF.

CDR3 sequence reads: CASSFSRIIHEQYF. In DNA, the CDR3 is TGTGCCAGCAGCTTCTCCAGGATAATACACGAGCAGTACTTC. This sequence joins TRBV5-4 and TRBJ2-7; D is uncertain. The V end was cut by 2 bases, the J end by 5 bases, with 14 bases between. The germline V gene encodes CDR1 SGHNT and CDR2 YYREEE (reference sequence). The CDR3 consists of 14 residues.

This clone occurred a few times. The same CDR3 also results from other DNA sequences found in this sample. V and J are TRBV18 and TRBJ1-4; 10 nucleotides agree with TRBD1. The CDR3 sequence is 15 residues long. CDR1 is KGHSH and CDR2 is LQKENI in the germline V gene. J was trimmed by 5 bases and V by 4 bases; bases with no gene match: 4. The CDR3 DNA is TGTGCCAGCTCACGCCGGACAGGGGGGAATGAAAAACTGTTTTTT. Its translation: CASSRRTGGNEKLFF.

About this clone itself: Other DNA variants within this sample encode the same CDR3. The chain carries TRBV15 and TRBJ1-5, with D possibly TRBD1 on 5 matching bases. V was clipped by 3 bases and J by 4 bases, with 10 bases between them. The CDR3 spans 14 residues. The germline V gene has CDR1 LNHNV and CDR2 YYDKDF (reference sequence). The CDR3 sequence: CATSSDRVNQPQHF. The CDR3 DNA is TGTGCCACCAGCAGCGACAGAGTAAATCAGCCCCAGCATTTT.

The J gene is TRBJ2-2, the V gene TRBV7-9, with 8 bases identical to TRBD1. CDR3 length equals 17 residues. V was pared by 3 bases and J by 1 base, with 7 bases of the junction left unmatched. Germline V gene lookup returns CDR1 SEHNR and CDR2 FQNEAQ (reference sequence). The CDR3 DNA is TGTGCCAGCAGCTTGGGACAGGAGGGGGAGAACACCGGGGAGCTGTTTTTT. It is translated as CASSLGQEGENTGELFF.

This clone was seen a few times. The chain uses TRBV19 and TRBJ1-5; D is unresolved. The CDR3 sequence is 14 residues long. The germline V gene encodes CDR1 LNHDA and CDR2 SQIVND (reference sequence). The germline V and J ends were trimmed by 5 bases and 0 bases, with 8 bases remaining between them. CDR3 sequence (DNA): TGTGCCAGTAGTTGGGCTTATAGCAATCAGCCCCAGCATTTT. It specifies CASSWAYSNQPQHF.

This chain links TRBV5-4 with TRBJ2-2; 13 bases align to TRBD2. This CDR3 contains 17 residues. The germline V gene encodes CDR1 SGHNT and CDR2 YYREEE (reference sequence). Trimming removed 0 bases from V and 7 bases from J; junction bases left unmatched: 6. The CDR3 bases are TGTGCCAGCAGCTTGGGGGGACTAGCGGGAACTCTCGGGGAGCTGTTTTTT. Residues: CASSLGGLAGTLGELFF.

The chain employs TRBV11-2 and TRBJ2-5, with 7 nucleotides matching TRBD1. The germline V gene encodes CDR1 SGHAT and CDR2 FQNNGV. The CDR3 is 13 residues long. V lost 3 bases to trimming and J lost 11 bases; unmatched junction nucleotides: 9. CDR3 protein: CASSLDRLREQYF. DNA for the CDR3: TGTGCCAGCAGCTTGGACAGGCTAAGGGAGCAGTACTTC.

V is TRBV7-8 and J is TRBJ2-1; D uncertain. From germline, CDR1 is SGHVS and CDR2 FQNEAQ. The CDR3 loop spans 15 amino acids. V was shortened by 1 base and J by 4 bases, with 11 bases between the two germline ends. The CDR3 reads CASSLGLSIYNEQFF. The DNA for the CDR3 is TGTGCCAGCAGCTTAGGACTCAGTATTTACAATGAGCAGTTCTTC.

The chain recombines TRBV7-9 with TRBJ2-3; TRBD2 agrees at 7 bases. Losses at the gene ends were 5 bases for V and 3 bases for J; bases not matched to a gene: 11. Germline V gene lookup returns CDR1 SEHNR and CDR2 FQNEAQ (reference sequence). The CDR3 is 16 amino acids. The CDR3 is CASSLSSGTITDTQYF. For the CDR3, the DNA is TGTGCCAGCAGCCTCTCCTCCGGGACTATAACAGATACGCAGTATTTT.

The chain links TRBV5-1 to TRBJ2-5, with unresolved D. This CDR3 spans 13 amino acids. V gave up 0 bases and J gave up 5 bases, with 8 bases separating them. Germline V gene lookup returns CDR1 SGHRS and CDR2 YFSETQ. CDR3 nucleotides: TGCGCCAGCAGCTTGGCGCAGGATGAGACCCAGTACTTC. Translating it yields CASSLAQDETQYF. The full variable domain, its missing parts supplied by reference TRBV5-1 and TRBJ2-5, is KAGVTQTPRYLIKTRGQQVTLSCSPISGHRSVSWYQQTPGQGLQFLFEYFSETQRNKGNFPGRFSGRQFSNSRSEMNVSTLELGDSALYLCASSLAQDETQYFGPGTRLLVL.